This T cell receptor (beta chain) emerged from a study of blood T cell repertoires in COVID-19. Looking at the study overall: The analysed material was cDNA or gDNA that came from T cells, B-cell-depleted T cells, or PBMCs.

One Seattle source followed patients from active infection through their disease course. CDR3 size: 15 residues. The germline V gene encodes CDR1 SGDLS and CDR2 YYNGEE. Germline trimming cut 2 bases from V and 7 bases from J; bases unmatched to any gene: 7. Sequencing used immunoSEQ multiplex PCR; TCRdb keeps in-frame clones, though not all of them. Of about 160,000 clones in the sample, approximately 85% are singletons; the top ten hold approximately 7.6%. The sequence was obtained from a woman aged 60-75 years with COVID-19, enrolled during active disease. This sequence joins TRBV9 and TRBJ2-2; 8 bases map to TRBD1. The sequenced material came from peripheral blood. CDR3 nucleotides: TGTGCCAGCAGCGTGATGACAGGGGTTGGCGGGGAGCTGTTTTTT. This codes for CASSVMTGVGGELFF.